This T cell receptor beta chain came from a study of graft-versus-host responses after intestinal transplantation. For the study at large: Multivisceral, liver-intestinal, or isolated intestinal transplants were given to recipients. Study-level points and caveats: Present in recipient marrow, GvH clones included some that appeared first in ileum or blood.

Repertoires were generated with immunoSEQ multiplex PCR, while TCRdb's copy carries only in-frame clones and drops some. The sample yields 43,000 or so clones, about 95% seen once. The CDR3 contains 16 residues. V was pared by 2 bases and J by 3 bases, with 10 bases of the junction left unmatched. The germline V gene has CDR1 LNHDA and CDR2 SQIVND (reference sequence). To note about this clone: Its antigen is currently unknown.

The V and J genes are TRBV19 and TRBJ2-7; 7 bases fit TRBD2. This clonotype was obtained from a human patient who received an intestinal transplant, so some T cells may come from the graft donor. The sample consisted of PBMCs, taken about 350 days after intestinal transplant. In DNA form, the CDR3 reads TGTGCCAGTAGTATATTAGGGGCGGGAGAGAGCTACGAGCAGTACTTC. Translation gives CASSILGAGESYEQYF. Filled out from reference TRBV19 and TRBJ2-7, the complete variable domain reads DGGITQSPKYLFRKEGQNVTLSCEQNLNHDAMYWYRQDPGQGLRLIYYSQIVNDFQKGDIAEGYSVSREKKESFPLTVTSAQKNPTAFYLCASSILGAGESYEQYFGPGTRLTVT.